Listed below are T cell receptor beta chains from one sample, sequenced in a study of OX40 agonist ivuxolimab in advanced cancers. Assay: immunoSEQ multiplex PCR; the TCRdb copy retains only in-frame clones and omits some. The sample has 45,000 to 70,000 clones; about 83% are singletons. The material was CD4+ or CD8+ T cells sorted from blood, obtained in a trial of the OX40 agonist ivuxolimab. The receptors were sampled from an adult with an advanced solid tumor such as melanoma, head and neck, liver or kidney cancer. CDR3s include the opening cysteine and the closing phenylalanine or tryptophan. Fields, in order: clone size, V gene, D gene, J gene, CDR3 protein, CDR3 DNA. The D gene is left open where the match is weak. Size is omitted from some rows. Given values are once, few, many or a class for expanded clones.

-	TRBV7-9	TRBD2	TRBJ2-1	CASSTLTSGRRTYNEQFF	TGTGCCAGCAGCACGCTGACTAGCGGGAGACGTACCTACAATGAGCAGTTCTTC
-	TRBV15	-	TRBJ1-4	CATSRASGQLNEKLFF	TGTGCCACCAGCAGAGCTTCAGGACAGCTTAATGAAAAACTGTTTTTT
few	TRBV27	-	TRBJ2-7	CASSLTRGGGWEQYF	TGTGCCAGCAGTCTGACTAGGGGAGGCGGGTGGGAGCAGTACTTC
-	TRBV18	-	TRBJ1-1	CASSPANTEAFF	TGTGCCAGCTCACCGGCCAACACTGAAGCTTTCTTT
-	TRBV14	TRBD2	TRBJ2-1	CASSRAGGPNEQFF	TGTGCCAGCAGCCGGGCGGGAGGGCCCAATGAGCAGTTCTTC
-	TRBV6-5	TRBD1	TRBJ2-7	CATHRQGAGSHEQYF	TGTGCCACCCACCGACAGGGGGCTGGCAGCCACGAGCAGTACTTC
-	TRBV11-3	-	TRBJ2-1	CASSPGARNEQFF	TGTGCCAGCTCGCCAGGGGCTCGCAATGAGCAGTTCTTC
-	TRBV30	-	TRBJ2-5	CAWSVGQDQETQYF	TGTGCCTGGAGTGTTGGTCAAGATCAAGAGACCCAGTACTTC
-	TRBV19	TRBD1	TRBJ2-1	CATKADRDAGEQFF	TGTGCCACCAAGGCGGACAGGGACGCTGGGGAGCAGTTCTTC
-	TRBV6-5	-	TRBJ2-5	CASSYSRQGQETQYF	TGTGCCAGCAGTTACTCGAGGCAGGGTCAAGAGACCCAGTACTTC
-	TRBV5-6	-	TRBJ2-5	CASSQDSQETQYF	TGTGCCAGCAGCCAAGACAGCCAAGAGACCCAGTACTTC
-	TRBV10-3	-	TRBJ1-5	CAISESGWGATNQPQHF	TGTGCCATCAGTGAGTCGGGGTGGGGCGCGACCAATCAGCCCCAGCATTTT
-	TRBV12-5	-	TRBJ2-3	CASGYADTQYF	TGTGCTAGTGGTTACGCAGATACGCAGTATTTT
-	TRBV9	TRBD2	TRBJ2-1	CASSPLAGAGEQFF	TGTGCCAGCAGCCCACTAGCGGGAGCGGGTGAGCAGTTCTTC
-	TRBV11-2	-	TRBJ2-1	CASSRSYEQFF	TGTGCCAGCAGCCGATCTTATGAGCAGTTCTTC
-	TRBV6-5	TRBD1	TRBJ1-5	CASRDSYNQPQHF	TGTGCCAGCCGGGACAGTTACAATCAGCCCCAGCATTTT
-	TRBV21-1	-	TRBJ2-7	CARTIRGERSMGPKGYEQYF	TGTGCCAGAACCATACGGGGAGAAAGATCTATGGGGCCCAAAGGCTACGAGCAGTACTTC
-	TRBV7-2	-	TRBJ1-3	CASSLGQTFGSSGNTIYF	TGTGCCAGCAGCTTAGGACAGACCTTCGGGTCCTCTGGAAACACCATATATTTT
few	TRBV30	-	TRBJ1-5	CACSTSRGPQHF	TGTGCCTGTAGTACATCTCGTGGGCCCCAGCATTTT
-	TRBV20-1	-	TRBJ2-7	CSAQTPSEQYF	TGCAGTGCTCAGACACCCTCCGAGCAGTACTTC
once	TRBV1	-	TRBJ1-6	CTSSQEPGPSPLHF	TGCACCAGCAGCCAAGAGCCAGGGCCCTCACCCCTCCACTTT
-	TRBV7-9	TRBD1	TRBJ1-4	CASSFMGTGANEKLFF	TGTGCCAGCAGCTTTATGGGGACAGGGGCAAATGAAAAACTGTTTTTT
-	TRBV6-5	-	TRBJ2-5	CASSVTGTVLGTQYF	TGTGCCAGCAGTGTGACCGGGACTGTTTTGGGGACCCAGTACTTC
-	TRBV6-6	-	TRBJ1-1	CASSYGDSPTEAFF	TGTGCCAGCAGTTATGGTGACAGTCCCACTGAAGCTTTCTTT
medium-sized	TRBV5-3	TRBD1	TRBJ1-2	CARSFTGGAGGYTF	TGTGCCAGAAGCTTTACAGGGGGCGCGGGAGGCTACACCTTC
-	TRBV5-8	-	TRBJ2-1	CASSLVAVWSYNEQFF	TGTGCCAGCAGCTTGGTGGCAGTCTGGTCCTACAATGAGCAGTTCTTC
once	TRBV10-2	TRBD2	TRBJ2-7	CASRRGLAGEWQYF	TGCGCCAGCAGGAGGGGACTAGCGGGAGAGTGGCAGTACTTC
-	TRBV13	TRBD2	TRBJ2-3	CASSARLAGVTDTQYF	TGTGCCAGCAGCGCCCGACTAGCGGGAGTCACAGATACGCAGTATTTT
-	TRBV28	-	TRBJ1-1	CASSPGGGNTEAFF	TGTGCCAGCAGCCCGGGGGGGGGCAACACTGAAGCTTTCTTT
-	TRBV4-2	-	TRBJ2-1	CASGATRGIYEQFF	TGTGCCAGCGGAGCCACTCGGGGGATCTATGAGCAGTTCTTC
-	TRBV10-1	TRBD1	TRBJ1-6	CASSDGTGVNSPLHF	TGCGCCAGCAGTGATGGGACAGGGGTAAATTCACCCCTCCACTTT
-	TRBV15	-	TRBJ1-1	CATSPRRVNTEAFF	TGTGCCACCAGCCCTAGGCGCGTCAACACTGAAGCTTTCTTT
-	TRBV11-2	TRBD2	TRBJ2-5	CASSPERGGAGETQYF	TGTGCCAGCAGCCCAGAGCGGGGGGGGGCGGGAGAGACCCAGTACTTC
-	TRBV7-3	-	TRBJ1-5	CASSEDRSQPQHF	TGTGCCAGCAGCGAGGACCGATCTCAGCCCCAGCATTTT
-	TRBV14	TRBD2	TRBJ2-5	CASPRTSGQETQYF	TGTGCCAGCCCACGGACTAGCGGCCAAGAGACCCAGTACTTC
-	TRBV27	-	TRBJ1-1	CASRNWGEAFF	TGTGCCAGCAGGAACTGGGGTGAAGCTTTCTTT
-	TRBV27	TRBD1	TRBJ1-2	CASRNRTGGRGYTF	TGTGCCAGCAGGAACCGGACAGGGGGCCGAGGCTACACCTTC
-	TRBV28	TRBD2	TRBJ2-2	CASSFLAGIGELFF	TGTGCCAGCAGCTTTCTAGCGGGAATTGGGGAGCTGTTTTTT
-	TRBV2	TRBD1	TRBJ2-7	CASTGQETYEQYF	TGTGCCAGCACGGGACAGGAAACCTACGAGCAGTACTTC
-	TRBV7-2	-	TRBJ2-1	CASSLLTIPYNEQFF	TGTGCCAGCAGCTTACTGACGATTCCATACAATGAGCAGTTCTTC
-	TRBV30	-	TRBJ1-1	CAWSVLSPNTEAFF	TGTGCCTGGAGTGTTTTATCCCCGAACACTGAAGCTTTCTTT
-	TRBV7-3	-	TRBJ1-1	CASSLTPGTEAFF	TGTGCCAGCAGCTTAACCCCAGGCACTGAAGCTTTCTTT
-	TRBV19	TRBD2	TRBJ2-1	CASSSLAGGQFF	TGTGCCAGTAGTAGCCTAGCGGGAGGGCAGTTCTTC
few	TRBV19	-	TRBJ2-7	CASSKGLHSSYEQYF	TGTGCCAGTAGTAAGGGACTCCACAGCTCCTACGAGCAGTACTTC
-	TRBV10-3	-	TRBJ2-2	CAISLTEDRLGRITGELFF	TGTGCCATCAGTTTAACCGAAGATCGGCTAGGTCGGATCACCGGGGAGCTGTTTTTT
once	TRBV30	-	TRBJ2-3	CAWSASENTQYF	TGTGCCTGGAGTGCCTCAGAAAATACGCAGTATTTT
-	TRBV5-1	TRBD2	TRBJ2-7	CASSLAASGTGEQYF	TGCGCCAGCAGCTTGGCGGCTAGCGGGACGGGTGAGCAGTACTTC
-	TRBV28	TRBD1	TRBJ2-7	CASSPRHRGEQYF	TGTGCCAGCAGTCCCCGTCACAGGGGCGAGCAGTACTTC
few	TRBV18	-	TRBJ2-1	CASSQNGGPTYNEQFF	TGTGCCAGCTCGCAAAACGGGGGCCCTACGTACAATGAGCAGTTCTTC
-	TRBV20-1	-	TRBJ2-7	CSATRTYEQYF	TGCAGTGCTACGAGGACCTACGAGCAGTACTTC
-	TRBV7-8	TRBD2	TRBJ2-7	CASSLPASGYEQYF	TGTGCCAGCAGCTTACCGGCTAGCGGATACGAGCAGTACTTC
-	TRBV27	TRBD2	TRBJ2-6	CASSPTSGTSGANVLTF	TGTGCCAGCAGTCCAACTAGCGGAACCTCTGGGGCCAACGTCCTGACTTTC
once	TRBV27	-	TRBJ1-3	CASSLSPAMSGNTIYF	TGTGCCAGCAGTTTGTCCCCGGCGATGTCCGGAAACACCATATATTTT